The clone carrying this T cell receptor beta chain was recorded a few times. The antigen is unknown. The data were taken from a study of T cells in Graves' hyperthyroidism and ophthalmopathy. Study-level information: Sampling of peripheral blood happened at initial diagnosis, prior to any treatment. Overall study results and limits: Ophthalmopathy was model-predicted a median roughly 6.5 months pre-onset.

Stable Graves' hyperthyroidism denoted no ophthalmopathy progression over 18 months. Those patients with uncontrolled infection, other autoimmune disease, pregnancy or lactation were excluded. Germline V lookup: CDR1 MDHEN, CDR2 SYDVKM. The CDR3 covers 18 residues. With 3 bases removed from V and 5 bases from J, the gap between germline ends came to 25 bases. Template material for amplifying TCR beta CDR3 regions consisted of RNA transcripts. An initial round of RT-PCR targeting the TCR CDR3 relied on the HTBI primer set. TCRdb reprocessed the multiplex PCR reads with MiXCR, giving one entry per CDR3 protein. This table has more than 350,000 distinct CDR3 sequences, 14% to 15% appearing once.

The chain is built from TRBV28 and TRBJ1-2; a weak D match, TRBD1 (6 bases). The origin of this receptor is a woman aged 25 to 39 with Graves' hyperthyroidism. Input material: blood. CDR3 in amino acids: CASSFLPGGVYPRYGYTF. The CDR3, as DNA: TGTGCCAGCAGTTTTCTTCCCGGGGGCGTTTACCCTCGTTATGGCTACACCTTC.